These T cell receptor beta chains were read from a single sample in a study of identical twins. TCRdb processed the 5' RACE reads anew with MiXCR; each CDR3 protein has one entry. The top ten clones hold 1.5% to 2% of a sample with about 900,000 distinct CDR3 sequences, more than 9% of them seen once. The same sample was also studied in work on yellow fever vaccine responses in identical twins.

Sequences were obtained from PBMCs. The receptors were gathered from a woman aged 18 to 35 in good health. The CDR3 runs from the conserved cysteine through the conserved F or W.

TRBJ1-5	TRBV10-3	CAISDGGGINQPQHF
TRBJ2-2	TRBV5-1	CASSPGTSGTGRNTGELFF
TRBJ2-7	TRBV6-5	CASSHSWTGKISYEQYF
TRBJ2-2	TRBV25-1	CASSEQGLSAGELFF
TRBJ2-1	TRBV29-1	CSVPTSGGNEQFF
TRBJ2-5	TRBV5-1	CASSSQGAVKETQYF
TRBJ2-5	TRBV9	CASSVVEGAGETQYF
TRBJ2-5	TRBV6-1	CASSTQRAQETQYF
TRBJ2-2	TRBV5-1	CASSLAGKNTGELFF
TRBJ1-1	TRBV12-3/TRBV12-4	CASTSSGWWTEAFF
TRBJ1-5	TRBV2	CASSEGGDSNQPQHF
TRBJ2-5	TRBV9	CASSDGGSPLSQYF
TRBJ2-1	TRBV28	CASSFTRGQASNEQFF
TRBJ2-3	TRBV6-1	CATQVGTSTDTQYF
TRBJ2-1	TRBV18	CASSPPGLRFSYNEQFF
TRBJ2-1	TRBV4-2	CASSQGTSGFSYNEQFF
TRBJ2-1	TRBV6-2/TRBV6-3	CASSPHDSMRGSVF
TRBJ2-3	TRBV7-2	CASSALRPGTLTDTQYF
TRBJ2-3	TRBV27	CASILTGGSTDTQYF
TRBJ1-2	TRBV19	CASSITGRSTGVYGYTF
TRBJ2-3	TRBV7-2	CASSLTSGMATDTQYF
TRBJ2-2	TRBV6-5	CASSFHTTGELFF
TRBJ2-2	TRBV3-1	CASSSVRAGELFF
TRBJ1-2	TRBV14	CASSQGQHITNYGYTF
TRBJ1-1	TRBV7-8	CASSVHGVLNTEAFF
TRBJ2-4	TRBV29-1	CSVLDRTQHIQYF
TRBJ1-1	TRBV2	CASSELPRGEAFF
TRBJ2-3	TRBV15	CATSTRTSGTDTQYF
TRBJ2-3	TRBV3-1	CASSQRASGSHTDTQYF
TRBJ2-2	TRBV5-1	CASSLDYPNTGELFF